This T cell receptor beta chain was identified during a study of OX40 agonist ivuxolimab in advanced cancers. Only in-frame clones appear in the TCRdb table, and some are missing; sequencing was by immunoSEQ multiplex PCR. Of 30,000 to 40,000 clones in the sample, about 80% were seen once. V shed 4 bases and J shed 3 bases, with 12 bases lying between them. This CDR3 contains 14 residues. Germline CDR1 is MNHEY and CDR2 is SMNVEV (reference sequence). The receptor was derived from an adult with an advanced solid tumor such as melanoma, head and neck, liver or kidney cancer. The material sequenced was CD4+ or CD8+ T cells sorted from blood, taken in a trial of the OX40 agonist ivuxolimab. The chain has TRBV27 and TRBJ1-1; D is ambiguous. The CDR3 is CASSSWPLDTEAFF. In nucleotides, the CDR3 is TGTGCCAGCAGTTCCTGGCCGTTGGACACTGAAGCTTTCTTT.